The T cell receptor (beta chain) under discussion was sequenced for a study of PD-1 blockade in classical Hodgkin lymphoma. Regarding the study as a whole: Healthy donors were reported to have higher baseline TCR diversity than newly diagnosed patients. Still unresolved is the cause of the repertoire differences, which may be disease activity or prior therapy.

Clones were read by immunoSEQ multiplex PCR, and TCRdb kept only the in-frame ones, dropping some. The sample holds roughly 27,000 clones; about 89% are singletons and the top ten take about 0.33%. To note about this clone: Its cognate antigen is unknown.

With 0 bases removed from V and 10 bases from J, the gap between germline ends came to 21 bases. The germline CDR1 and CDR2 sequences are LNHDA and SQIVND (reference sequence). The CDR3 spans 17 residues. Time point in this sample: newly diagnosed, previously untreated cHL patient sample. The study purified CD4+ T cells from thawed PBMCs using magnetic negative selection. This rearrangement joins TRBV19 to TRBJ1-4, with D possibly matching TRBD1 (5 bases). The clonotype originates from a human donor with classical Hodgkin lymphoma. Sequenced: CD4+ T cells from blood. The CDR3 region is CASSIDQSGTRTSKLFF. The CDR3, as DNA: TGTGCCAGTAGTATAGATCAAAGTGGGACCCGGACGTCAAAACTGTTTTTT. Filled out from reference TRBV19 and TRBJ1-4, the complete variable domain reads DGGITQSPKYLFRKEGQNVTLSCEQNLNHDAMYWYRQDPGQGLRLIYYSQIVNDFQKGDIAEGYSVSREKKESFPLTVTSAQKNPTAFYLCASSIDQSGTRTSKLFFGSGTQLSVL.